This TCR beta chain was sequenced in a study of beta chain features in type 1 diabetes. Findings and caveats of the study: Lower insertion and higher deletion counts appeared at VDJ junctions in type 1 diabetes patients. PCR might favor shorter templates, but any such skew would affect patients and controls equally. TCRB CDR3 length was moderately but significantly reduced in all four CD4+ subsets of Type 1 diabetes patients.

Sequencing targeted expressed TCRB transcripts, as all isolated RNA had been reverse transcribed. Only in-frame clones appear in the TCRdb table, and some are missing; sequencing was by immunoSEQ multiplex PCR. This table has hundreds of thousands of clones, over 11% appearing once. One heparinised draw, averaging about 110 mL, was taken per donor. This clone was recorded a few times. Its target is unknown. The V end lost 1 base, the J end lost 0 bases, and 7 bases lay between the germline ends. This CDR3 contains 15 residues. Germline V gives CDR1 SGHTA, CDR2 FQGNSA. The V call is TRBV7-2, the J call TRBJ1-3, with unresolved D. The sequence was collected from a young man in good health. The sequenced material came from naive CD4+ T cells from blood. In DNA, the CDR3 is TGTGCCAGCAGCTTAGTCGCGCGCTCTGGAAACACCATATATTTT. It codes for CASSLVARSGNTIYF.